This TCR beta chain was found in a study of T cell repertoires in cytomegalovirus infection. In regard to this clonotype: Its antigen is unknown.

The CDR3 has 19 amino acids. The V gene's germline CDR1 is SGHNT and CDR2 YYREEE (reference sequence). The V and J ends lost 3 bases and 4 bases, in that order; junction bases with no gene match: 7. TCRdb ran MiXCR on the reads and lists one entry per CDR3 protein. The table shows a few hundred thousand distinct CDR3 sequences, with roughly a third occurring only once. The V call is TRBV5-4, the J call TRBJ2-6; 16 bases agree with TRBD2. The TCR was taken from a human donor in good health (CMV status not recorded). Some clones in this sample may be carry-over from other donors' samples. This sample comprised cultured PBMCs, obtained from culture after CMV antigen stimulation. In DNA, the CDR3 is TGTGCCAGCAGCTCGGGACTAGCGGGAGGGCCTTCGGGGGCCAACGTCCTGACTTTC. It translates to CASSSGLAGGPSGANVLTF.